The present T cell receptor beta chain was sequenced within a study of OX40 agonist ivuxolimab in advanced cancers. Study-wide background: Six ivuxolimab dose levels, 0.01 to 10 mg/kg, were given intravenously every 2 weeks. Dose-escalation patients were diagnosed with hepatocellular carcinoma, melanoma, renal cell cancer or head and neck cancer. One patient with hepatocellular carcinoma and two with cutaneous melanoma, three in all, had partial responses.

Concerning this clone itself: The target antigen is unknown.

The study's findings and limits: Mean expanded clone counts were higher in CD8+ than CD4+ T cells.

Method: immunoSEQ multiplex PCR; TCRdb's copy keeps in-frame clones and lacks some. The repertoire includes some 19,000 clones, around 67% of them detected once, and more than 30% sits in the top ten. The CDR3 loop spans 15 amino acids. Deletions cut 5 bases from V and 0 bases from J, with 11 bases between. Germline CDR1 and CDR2: SEHNR and FQNEAQ (reference sequence). Sequenced here: CD4+ or CD8+ T cells sorted from blood, sampled in a trial of the OX40 agonist ivuxolimab. This chain uses TRBV7-9 with TRBJ1-5; possibly TRBD1 for D (5 bases). The TCR sequence derives from an adult with an advanced solid tumor such as melanoma, head and neck, liver or kidney cancer. The CDR3 region is CASSPQGYSNQPQHF. The CDR3 coding sequence is TGTGCCAGCAGCCCTCAGGGCTATAGCAATCAGCCCCAGCATTTT.